The rows below give T cell receptor beta chains drawn from one sample of a study of T cell repertoires in ileal Crohn's disease. The method was immunoSEQ multiplex PCR; TCRdb's version includes in-frame clones alone and lacks a portion of them. Among several thousand clones listed, 70% to 75% were seen once. The sequenced material came from ileal tissue. Every receptor here comes from an adult with Crohn's disease. CDR3s include the opening cysteine and the closing phenylalanine or tryptophan. D genes are given only for firm matches. The listing skips clone size in some rows; elsewhere it reads once, few, many or a size class.

D gene: TRBD2
J gene: TRBJ2-1
V gene: TRBV29-1
clone size: .
CDR3 DNA: TGCAGCGTTGAAGGCGGGAGCAATGAGCAGTTCTTC
CDR3 protein: CSVEGGSNEQFF

D gene: .
J gene: TRBJ2-7
V gene: TRBV9
clone size: few
CDR3 DNA: TGTGCCAGCAGTCACTTTCTTCGCGAGCAGTACTTC
CDR3 protein: CASSHFLREQYF

D gene: .
J gene: TRBJ1-1
V gene: TRBV7-9
clone size: .
CDR3 DNA: TGTGCCAGCAGCTTAGGAGGTTCGGGGAACACTGAAGCTTTCTTT
CDR3 protein: CASSLGGSGNTEAFF

D gene: TRBD1
J gene: TRBJ2-7
V gene: TRBV29-1
clone size: few
CDR3 DNA: TGCAGCGTTCAGGAAGGGGGCGTCTACGAGCAGTACTTC
CDR3 protein: CSVQEGGVYEQYF

D gene: TRBD2
J gene: TRBJ2-7
V gene: TRBV2
clone size: .
CDR3 DNA: TGTGCCAGCAGTGAATCGGGGCGGGGGACCTACGAGCAGTACTTC
CDR3 protein: CASSESGRGTYEQYF

D gene: TRBD1
J gene: TRBJ2-7
V gene: TRBV19
clone size: .
CDR3 DNA: TGTGCCAGTAGTAGTCGGACAGGGGTAACCTACGAGCAGTACTTC
CDR3 protein: CASSSRTGVTYEQYF

D gene: .
J gene: TRBJ1-5
V gene: TRBV6-1
clone size: .
CDR3 DNA: TGTGCCAGCAGTGACGGGAGTCAGCCCCAGCATTTT
CDR3 protein: CASSDGSQPQHF

D gene: .
J gene: TRBJ2-6
V gene: TRBV11-3
clone size: .
CDR3 DNA: TGTGCCAGCAGCTCATCGGGTTCCCCGAGCGTCCTGACTTTC
CDR3 protein: CASSSSGSPSVLTF

D gene: .
J gene: TRBJ1-5
V gene: TRBV19
clone size: .
CDR3 DNA: TGTGCCAGTAGTAGGAGCAGGGGAAATCAGCCCCAGCATTTT
CDR3 protein: CASSRSRGNQPQHF

D gene: TRBD1
J gene: TRBJ1-4
V gene: TRBV29-1
clone size: .
CDR3 DNA: TGCAGCGTTCAAGGGGGCGATGAAAAACTGCTTTTT
CDR3 protein: CSVQGGDEKLLF

D gene: TRBD1
J gene: TRBJ2-5
V gene: TRBV6-1
clone size: .
CDR3 DNA: TGTGCCAGCAGGGGACAGGGGGCAGAGACCCAGTACTTC
CDR3 protein: CASRGQGAETQYF

D gene: .
J gene: TRBJ1-1
V gene: TRBV2
clone size: .
CDR3 DNA: TGTGCCAGCAGTGAACAAGGACAGCCGGGTACTGAAGCTTTCTTT
CDR3 protein: CASSEQGQPGTEAFF

D gene: .
J gene: TRBJ2-1
V gene: TRBV29-1
clone size: .
CDR3 DNA: TGCAGCGAACAGGGGGGGTACAATGAGCAGTTCTTC
CDR3 protein: CSEQGGYNEQFF

D gene: TRBD1
J gene: TRBJ1-2
V gene: TRBV10-2
clone size: .
CDR3 DNA: TGCGCCAGCAGTCTGGGACAGGGGTTTGGTGGCTACACCTTC
CDR3 protein: CASSLGQGFGGYTF

D gene: .
J gene: TRBJ2-7
V gene: TRBV19
clone size: .
CDR3 DNA: TGTGCCTCCTCCCTGAGGGGAGGGGGGTCCTACGAGCAGTACTTC
CDR3 protein: CASSLRGGGSYEQYF

D gene: .
J gene: TRBJ2-7
V gene: TRBV7-2
clone size: .
CDR3 DNA: TGTGCCAGCAGCCTACAGGGTCCTGGGGCCTACGAGCAGTACTTC
CDR3 protein: CASSLQGPGAYEQYF

D gene: .
J gene: TRBJ2-3
V gene: TRBV4-1
clone size: .
CDR3 DNA: TGCGCCAGCAGCCGGGACTTTTTGGGAGATACGCAGTATTTT
CDR3 protein: CASSRDFLGDTQYF

D gene: .
J gene: TRBJ1-1
V gene: TRBV15
clone size: .
CDR3 DNA: TGTGCCACCAGCAGGCTGGCATTGAACACTGAAGCTTTCTTT
CDR3 protein: CATSRLALNTEAFF

D gene: TRBD1
J gene: TRBJ1-1
V gene: TRBV19
clone size: .
CDR3 DNA: TGTGCCAGTAGTGACACAGGGGACACTGAAGCTTTCTTT
CDR3 protein: CASSDTGDTEAFF

D gene: .
J gene: TRBJ2-1
V gene: TRBV19
clone size: .
CDR3 DNA: TGTGCCAGTAGTAAGGGATCAGGGGTCAATGAGCAGTTCTTC
CDR3 protein: CASSKGSGVNEQFF

D gene: TRBD1
J gene: TRBJ1-1
V gene: TRBV19
clone size: .
CDR3 DNA: TGTGCCAGTAGTATGTGGGACAGGCCTCAGAACACTGAAGCTTTCTTT
CDR3 protein: CASSMWDRPQNTEAFF

D gene: TRBD2
J gene: TRBJ2-2
V gene: TRBV5-4
clone size: few
CDR3 DNA: TGTGCCAGCAGCTTGGCCGGGAGGGCCGGCGGGGAGCTGTTTTTT
CDR3 protein: CASSLAGRAGGELFF

D gene: TRBD1
J gene: TRBJ1-4
V gene: TRBV29-1
clone size: .
CDR3 DNA: TGCAGCGTTGGACAGGGGGGAGAAAAACTGTTTTTT
CDR3 protein: CSVGQGGEKLFF

D gene: TRBD1
J gene: TRBJ2-1
V gene: TRBV25-1
clone size: .
CDR3 DNA: TGTGCCAGCAGCGCTACCGGGACAGGGGGTTTCGGTGAGCAGTTCTTC
CDR3 protein: CASSATGTGGFGEQFF

D gene: .
J gene: TRBJ1-1
V gene: TRBV5-5
clone size: few
CDR3 DNA: TGTGCCAGCAGCTTGGGGGGGGACACTGAAGCTTTCTTT
CDR3 protein: CASSLGGDTEAFF

D gene: TRBD1
J gene: TRBJ2-7
V gene: TRBV5-1
clone size: once
CDR3 DNA: TGCGCCAGCAGCTTGGAAGGACAGGGAACGATCGAGCAGTACTTC
CDR3 protein: CASSLEGQGTIEQYF

D gene: .
J gene: TRBJ2-2
V gene: TRBV7-3
clone size: .
CDR3 DNA: TGTGCCAGCAGCTTAGTAGCGGTGCGGGACACCGGGGAGCTGTTTTTT
CDR3 protein: CASSLVAVRDTGELFF

D gene: .
J gene: TRBJ2-2
V gene: TRBV7-9
clone size: .
CDR3 DNA: TGTGCCAGCAGCTTAGCCCGGGAACTGTTCGCCGGGGAGCTGTTTTTT
CDR3 protein: CASSLARELFAGELFF

D gene: TRBD2
J gene: TRBJ2-7
V gene: TRBV11-2
clone size: .
CDR3 DNA: TGTGCCAGCAGCTTAGCGGGGGGGGCTAGGTCCCCCTACGAGCAGTACTTC
CDR3 protein: CASSLAGGARSPYEQYF

D gene: .
J gene: TRBJ2-7
V gene: TRBV7-9
clone size: .
CDR3 DNA: TGTGCCAGCAGCCCCACAGCGGCCTACGAGCAGTACTTC
CDR3 protein: CASSPTAAYEQYF

D gene: .
J gene: TRBJ2-3
V gene: TRBV7-6
clone size: .
CDR3 DNA: TGTGCCAGCAGCTTAAAAGTAGAGGATACGCAGTATTTT
CDR3 protein: CASSLKVEDTQYF

D gene: TRBD2
J gene: TRBJ2-3
V gene: TRBV4-1
clone size: .
CDR3 DNA: TGCGCCAGCAGCCAAGAGGGGCTCCGGGCTAGCGGGAGCGTGGATACGCAGTATTTT
CDR3 protein: CASSQEGLRASGSVDTQYF

D gene: TRBD1
J gene: TRBJ2-2
V gene: TRBV5-1
clone size: .
CDR3 DNA: TGCGCCAGCGGGGGACAGGGGAACACCGGGGAGCTGTTTTTT
CDR3 protein: CASGGQGNTGELFF

D gene: TRBD1
J gene: TRBJ2-7
V gene: TRBV5-1
clone size: .
CDR3 DNA: TGCGCCAGCAGCTTGGTGGGACAGGGCTACGAGCAGTACTTC
CDR3 protein: CASSLVGQGYEQYF

D gene: TRBD2
J gene: TRBJ2-3
V gene: TRBV10-3
clone size: .
CDR3 DNA: TGTGCCATCAGTGGGGCGGGACTAGCGGGGGCGGATACGCAGTATTTT
CDR3 protein: CAISGAGLAGADTQYF

D gene: TRBD1
J gene: TRBJ2-1
V gene: TRBV19
clone size: few
CDR3 DNA: TGTGCCAGTAGTTTCCGGGACAGGGGGCTTAATGAGCAGTTCTTC
CDR3 protein: CASSFRDRGLNEQFF

D gene: .
J gene: TRBJ1-3
V gene: TRBV7-6
clone size: .
CDR3 DNA: TGTGCCAGCAGCCTCATGCCCAGGGGTCAGGATGGAAACACCATATATTTT
CDR3 protein: CASSLMPRGQDGNTIYF

D gene: .
J gene: TRBJ1-2
V gene: TRBV5-4
clone size: .
CDR3 DNA: TGTGCCAGCAGCTTGATAGGCGGGGGCTATGGCTACACCTTC
CDR3 protein: CASSLIGGGYGYTF

D gene: TRBD1
J gene: TRBJ1-1
V gene: TRBV7-9
clone size: .
CDR3 DNA: TGTGCCAGCAGATCCTCAGGGGGGCAGAACACTGAAGCTTTCTTT
CDR3 protein: CASRSSGGQNTEAFF

D gene: .
J gene: TRBJ1-2
V gene: TRBV6-5
clone size: .
CDR3 DNA: TGTGCCAGCAGTTACTCGTCGGGTGCCTATGGCTACACCTTC
CDR3 protein: CASSYSSGAYGYTF

D gene: .
J gene: TRBJ2-6
V gene: TRBV4-2
clone size: .
CDR3 DNA: TGTGCCAGCAGCCCTGACGGGGACTCCGGTTCCGGGGCCAACGTCCTGACTTTC
CDR3 protein: CASSPDGDSGSGANVLTF

D gene: TRBD2
J gene: TRBJ2-7
V gene: TRBV29-1
clone size: .
CDR3 DNA: TGCAGCGTTGAGGGGGGGGTCGTCCACGAGCAGTACTTC
CDR3 protein: CSVEGGVVHEQYF

D gene: .
J gene: TRBJ1-5
V gene: TRBV30
clone size: .
CDR3 DNA: TGTGCCTGGAGCCAGGCGGGTCAGCCCCAGCATTTT
CDR3 protein: CAWSQAGQPQHF

D gene: TRBD1
J gene: TRBJ2-5
V gene: TRBV5-1
clone size: .
CDR3 DNA: TGCGCCAGCAGCTTGGGACAGGGTCAAGAGACCCAGTACTTC
CDR3 protein: CASSLGQGQETQYF

D gene: TRBD1
J gene: TRBJ1-6
V gene: TRBV29-1
clone size: .
CDR3 DNA: TGCAGCGTTCTCCCCAGACAGGGCACCTATAATTCACCCCTCCACTTT
CDR3 protein: CSVLPRQGTYNSPLHF

D gene: TRBD2
J gene: TRBJ2-1
V gene: TRBV5-1
clone size: .
CDR3 DNA: TGCGCCAGCAGCTTACCAACTAGCGGGAGCGATGAGCAGTTCTTC
CDR3 protein: CASSLPTSGSDEQFF

D gene: .
J gene: TRBJ2-5
V gene: TRBV5-1
clone size: .
CDR3 DNA: TGCGCCAGCAGCTTCGAACCGGGACTTCAAGAGACCCAGTACTTC
CDR3 protein: CASSFEPGLQETQYF

D gene: TRBD1
J gene: TRBJ2-7
V gene: TRBV13
clone size: .
CDR3 DNA: TGTGCCAGCAGCTCGAGGGACAGCTCCTACGAGCAGTACTTC
CDR3 protein: CASSSRDSSYEQYF

D gene: .
J gene: TRBJ1-2
V gene: TRBV14
clone size: .
CDR3 DNA: TGTGCCAGCAGCCAAGACAGTTATGGCTACACCTTC
CDR3 protein: CASSQDSYGYTF

D gene: TRBD2
J gene: TRBJ2-7
V gene: TRBV19
clone size: .
CDR3 DNA: TGTGCCAGTAGTAGCGGGACTAGCGGAACCTACGAGCAGTACTTC
CDR3 protein: CASSSGTSGTYEQYF

D gene: TRBD1
J gene: TRBJ1-1
V gene: TRBV6-1
clone size: once
CDR3 DNA: TGTGCCAGCATCGTAGGACAGGGGAACACTGAAGCTTTCTTT
CDR3 protein: CASIVGQGNTEAFF

D gene: .
J gene: TRBJ2-3
V gene: TRBV5-1
clone size: few
CDR3 DNA: TGCGCCAGCAGCTTGGACTTAACAGATACGCAGTATTTT
CDR3 protein: CASSLDLTDTQYF